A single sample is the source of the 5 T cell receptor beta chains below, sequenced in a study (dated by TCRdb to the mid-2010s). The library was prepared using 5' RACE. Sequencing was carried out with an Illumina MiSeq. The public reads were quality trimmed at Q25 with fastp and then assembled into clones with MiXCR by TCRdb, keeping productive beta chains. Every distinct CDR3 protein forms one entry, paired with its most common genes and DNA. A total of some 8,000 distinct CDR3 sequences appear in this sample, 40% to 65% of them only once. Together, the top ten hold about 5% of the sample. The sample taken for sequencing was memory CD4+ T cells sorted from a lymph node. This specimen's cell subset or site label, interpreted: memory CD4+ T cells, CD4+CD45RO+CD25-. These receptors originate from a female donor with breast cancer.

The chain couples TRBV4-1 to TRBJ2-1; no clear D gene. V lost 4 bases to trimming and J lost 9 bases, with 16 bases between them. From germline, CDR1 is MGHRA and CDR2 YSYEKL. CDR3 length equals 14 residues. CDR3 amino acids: CASSPPSTLGEQFF. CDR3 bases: TGCGCCAGCAGCCCGCCGTCCACCTTGGGTGAGCAGTTCTTC.

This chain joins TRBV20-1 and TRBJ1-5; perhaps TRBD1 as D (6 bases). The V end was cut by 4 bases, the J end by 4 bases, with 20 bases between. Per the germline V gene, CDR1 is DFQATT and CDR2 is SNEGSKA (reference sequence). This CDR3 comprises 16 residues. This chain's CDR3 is CSANPLRGHRNQPQHF. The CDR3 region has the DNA TGCAGTGCTAACCCCTTGCGGGGACATCGGAATCAGCCCCAGCATTTT.

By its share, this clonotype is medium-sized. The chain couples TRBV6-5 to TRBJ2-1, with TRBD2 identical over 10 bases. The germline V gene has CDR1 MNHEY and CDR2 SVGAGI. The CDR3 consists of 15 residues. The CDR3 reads CAAEGSSGSHNEQFF. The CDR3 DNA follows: TGTGCAGCCGAGGGGTCTAGCGGGAGCCACAATGAGCAGTTCTTC.

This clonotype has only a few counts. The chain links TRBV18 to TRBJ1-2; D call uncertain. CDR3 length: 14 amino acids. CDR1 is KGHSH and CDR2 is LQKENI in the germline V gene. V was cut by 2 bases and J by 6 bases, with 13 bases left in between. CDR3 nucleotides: TGTGCCAGCTCACCAGACGTTCTGTCGAATGGCTACACCTTC. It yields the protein CASSPDVLSNGYTF.

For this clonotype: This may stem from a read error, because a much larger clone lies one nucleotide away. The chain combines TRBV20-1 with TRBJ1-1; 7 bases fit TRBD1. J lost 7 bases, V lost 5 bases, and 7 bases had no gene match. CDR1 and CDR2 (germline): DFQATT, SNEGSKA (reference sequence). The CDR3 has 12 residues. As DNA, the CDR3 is TGCAGTGCTGGATACAGGGGCATTGAAGCTTTCTTT. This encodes CSAGYRGIEAFF.